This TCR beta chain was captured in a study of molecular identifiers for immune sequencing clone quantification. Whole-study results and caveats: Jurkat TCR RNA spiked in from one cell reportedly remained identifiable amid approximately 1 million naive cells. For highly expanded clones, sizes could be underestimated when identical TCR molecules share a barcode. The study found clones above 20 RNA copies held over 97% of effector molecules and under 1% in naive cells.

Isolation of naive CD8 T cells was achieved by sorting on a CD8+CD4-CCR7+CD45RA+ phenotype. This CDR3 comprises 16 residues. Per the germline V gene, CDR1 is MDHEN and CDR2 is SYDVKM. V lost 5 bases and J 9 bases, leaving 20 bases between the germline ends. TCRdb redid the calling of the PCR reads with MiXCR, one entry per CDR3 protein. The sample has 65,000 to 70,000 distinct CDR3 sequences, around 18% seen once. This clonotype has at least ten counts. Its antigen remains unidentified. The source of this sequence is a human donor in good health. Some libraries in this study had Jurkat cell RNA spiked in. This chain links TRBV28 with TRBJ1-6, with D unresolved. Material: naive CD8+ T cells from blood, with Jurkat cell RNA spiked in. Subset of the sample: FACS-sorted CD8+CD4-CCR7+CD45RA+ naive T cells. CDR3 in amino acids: CASSHFRNIRGSPLHF. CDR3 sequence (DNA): TGTGCCAGCAGTCACTTTAGAAATATTCGGGGTTCACCCCTCCACTTT.